These 19 T cell receptor beta chains share one sample of origin, sequenced in a study of cytomegalovirus exposure and HLA in healthy donors. The PCR employed 60 Vbeta primers together with 13 Jbeta primers. This table comes from immunoSEQ multiplex PCR, and its TCRdb copy is limited to in-frame clones, with some not included. This sample has approximately 99,000 clones, with 81% found just once. The sequencing input was PBMCs. The source of these receptors is a man aged 35 to 55 in good health and CMV-seropositive.

Worth noting for this clone: One end of the junction does not line up with germline, which may come from a read error. The rearrangement joins TRBV2 to TRBJ2-4; possibly TRBD1 for D (6 bases). The CDR3 contains 13 residues. CDR1 SNHLY and CDR2 FYNNEI come from the germline V gene. CDR3 in amino acids: CASWGTSKNSQYF. The CDR3 DNA sequence: TGTGCCAGTTGGGGGACATCTAAAAACAGTCAGTACTTC. Supplemented by reference TRBV2 and TRBJ2-4, the full variable domain reads EPEVTQTPSHQVTQMGQEVILRCVPISNHLYFYWYRQILGQKVEFLVSFYNNEISEKSEIFDDQFSVERPDGSNFTLKIRSTKLEDSAMYFCASWGTSKNSQYFGAGTRLSVL.

The chain couples TRBV10-3 to TRBJ2-7; D is possibly TRBD1 (6 bases). In germline, CDR1 is ENHRY, CDR2 SYGVKD. V was pared by 0 bases and J by 4 bases, with 10 bases between. CDR3 length equals 14 residues. This chain's CDR3 is CAISESTGRYEQYF. Written as DNA, the CDR3 is TGTGCCATCAGTGAGTCAACAGGGAGATACGAGCAGTACTTC.

The chain has TRBV5-6 and TRBJ2-7; 8 nucleotides agree with TRBD1. The V gene's germline CDR1 is SGHDT and CDR2 YYEEEE. The CDR3 contains 12 residues. V lost 1 base, J lost 6 bases, and 0 bases stayed unmatched. CDR3 protein: CASSLTGGEQYF. Written as DNA, the CDR3 is TGTGCCAGCAGCTTGACAGGGGGCGAGCAGTACTTC.

This rearrangement joins TRBV6-1 to TRBJ1-2; weak D call: TRBD1 (6 bases). Trimming shortened V by 11 bases and J by 7 bases, and 20 bases separated the two germline ends. The CDR3 covers 13 residues. Germline V gives CDR1 MNHNS, CDR2 SASEGT. CDR3 loop: CAEPGQTLSGYTF. For the CDR3, the DNA is TGTGCCGAACCGGGACAAACTCTATCTGGCTACACCTTC.

In this sample, this clone turned up once. The V and J genes are TRBV7-9 and TRBJ1-1; D remains ambiguous. The CDR3 is 14 amino acids. V was pared by 1 base and J by 1 base, with 7 bases between. Per the germline V gene, CDR1 is SEHNR and CDR2 is FQNEAQ (reference sequence). CDR3 bases: TGTGCCAGCAGCTTAGTCGGGAAGAACACTGAAGCTTTCTTT. Its protein product is CASSLVGKNTEAFF.

This sequence joins TRBV7-2 and TRBJ2-1, with D possibly matching TRBD1 (5 bases). V gave up 4 bases and J gave up 2 bases, with 15 bases separating them. The CDR3 is made up of 16 amino acids. Germline CDR1 and CDR2: SGHTA and FQGNSA. This chain's CDR3 is CASSYQASGPYNEQFF. In DNA, the CDR3 is TGTGCCAGCAGCTACCAGGCATCAGGGCCCTACAATGAGCAGTTCTTC.

A few counts support this clone. The chain carries TRBV7-9 and TRBJ2-6; 8 bases line up with TRBD1. J gave up 3 bases and V 6 bases, and 7 bases lay outside the gene matches. The CDR3 is 16 amino acids. Germline CDR1 is SEHNR and CDR2 is FQNEAQ (reference sequence). The CDR3 DNA sequence: TGTGCCAGCAGACCTCCGACAGGGGATGGGGCCAACGTCCTGACTTTC. Its translation is CASRPPTGDGANVLTF.

The chain is built from TRBV19 and TRBJ1-3, with unresolved D. Germline CDR1 is LNHDA and CDR2 is SQIVND (reference sequence). V was pared by 3 bases and J by 0 bases, with 6 bases between. This CDR3 contains 14 residues. CDR3 amino acids: CASSILPSGNTIYF. The DNA for the CDR3 is TGTGCCAGTAGTATTCTCCCCTCTGGAAACACCATATATTTT.

J is TRBJ2-7 and V is TRBV30; no clear D gene. Trimming removed 7 bases at V and 2 bases at J, with 15 bases between. This CDR3 region has 13 residues. Per the germline V gene, CDR1 is GTSNPN and CDR2 is SVGIG (reference sequence). CDR3 protein: CASRRNTAYEQYF. The CDR3, as DNA: TGTGCCTCCCGCCGGAACACAGCCTACGAGCAGTACTTC.

The rearrangement joins TRBV11-2 to TRBJ2-7; TRBD2 agrees at 8 bases. The germline V gene has CDR1 SGHAT and CDR2 FQNNGV. With V trimmed by 3 bases and J by 2 bases, 6 bases remained unmatched. The CDR3 extends over 15 amino acids. CDR3 nucleotides: TGTGCCAGCAGCTTCGGGACTAGTGACACCTACGAGCAGTACTTC. It specifies CASSFGTSDTYEQYF.

This chain's CDR3 is CASSLAGAGVYEQYF. The CDR3 DNA follows: TGCGCCAGCAGCTTGGCCGGAGCGGGAGTTTACGAGCAGTACTTC. The V call is TRBV5-1, the J call TRBJ2-7, with TRBD2 matching over 8 bases. Germline CDR1 is SGHRS and CDR2 is YFSETQ. The CDR3 is made up of 15 amino acids. V lost 0 bases to trimming and J lost 4 bases; unmatched junction nucleotides: 6.

The V call is TRBV2, the J call TRBJ2-7; D may be TRBD1 (5 bases). The CDR3 totals 12 residues. Germline V gives CDR1 SNHLY, CDR2 FYNNEI. The V end was cut by 4 bases, the J end by 2 bases, with 6 bases between. The CDR3: CASSADTYEQYF. The CDR3 bases are TGTGCCAGCAGTGCGGACACCTACGAGCAGTACTTC.

The chain couples TRBV27 to TRBJ2-5, with D tentatively TRBD2 (6 bases). Germline V CDR1 and CDR2: MNHEY, SMNVEV (reference sequence). The CDR3 extends over 13 amino acids. Between the trimmed V and J ends, which lost 5 bases and 11 bases, there was a span of 18 bases. The CDR3 here is CASSALYGGEQYF. As DNA, the CDR3 is TGTGCCAGCAGTGCCCTCTACGGGGGAGAGCAGTACTTC.

The rearrangement uses TRBV11-3 and TRBJ1-1, with D hard to call. This CDR3 contains 13 residues. The germline CDR1 and CDR2 sequences are SGHNT and YENEEA. Trimming cost V 2 bases and J 5 bases, with 9 bases left between them. This CDR3 reads CASSLRPGTEAFF. The CDR3 DNA is TGTGCCAGCAGCTTAAGACCGGGGACTGAAGCTTTCTTT.

The genes are TRBV7-9 and TRBJ1-1; D unresolved. The germline gives CDR1 SEHNR, CDR2 FQNEAQ (reference sequence). The CDR3 loop spans 15 amino acids. V lost 1 base and J lost 0, with 9 bases in between. Here the CDR3 reads CASSLGGYLNTEAFF. CDR3 bases: TGTGCCAGCAGCTTAGGCGGGTATCTGAACACTGAAGCTTTCTTT.

The chain joins TRBV10-3 to TRBJ1-4; unclear D gene. Trimming cost V 8 bases and J 8 bases, with 18 bases left between them. Per the germline V gene, CDR1 is ENHRY and CDR2 is SYGVKD. There are 14 residues in the CDR3. This CDR3 is CAIGDASHGEKLFF. The CDR3 nucleotides are TGTGCCATCGGCGACGCCTCGCACGGGGAAAAACTGTTTTTT.

The chain uses TRBV7-8 and TRBJ1-4; D call uncertain. Trimming took 6 bases from V and 7 from J, leaving 18 bases between them. The CDR3 consists of 15 residues. Per the germline V gene, CDR1 is SGHVS and CDR2 is FQNEAQ. CDR3 loop: CASRPWAGSSEKLFF. In nucleotides, the CDR3 is TGTGCCAGCAGACCGTGGGCCGGGAGCAGTGAAAAACTGTTTTTT.

The chain carries TRBV10-1 and TRBJ2-5; TRBD1 agrees at 9 bases. From germline, CDR1 is WNHNN and CDR2 SYGVQD (reference sequence). CDR3 length equals 14 residues. Trimming removed 6 bases from V and 7 bases from J; junction bases left unmatched: 9. The CDR3 DNA sequence: TGCGCCAGCAGCTTAGACAGGGGGTCTTTGACCCAGTACTTC. It yields the protein CASSLDRGSLTQYF.

The chain uses TRBV28 and TRBJ2-5; 14 bases align to TRBD2. With the DNA end fitting TRBJ2-7 better, the J assignment may be wrong. The germline gives CDR1 MDHEN, CDR2 SYDVKM. The CDR3 is made up of 15 amino acids. The CDR3 region is CASSVPGLAGDEQYF. DNA of the CDR3: TGTGCCAGCAGTGTCCCGGGACTAGCGGGGGACGAGCAGTACTTC.